The 26 T cell receptor beta chains in this list originate from one sample, sequenced in a study of T cells after yellow fever vaccination. TCRdb used MiXCR to reprocess the 5' RACE reads, holding one entry per CDR3 protein. The sample lists 600,000 to 750,000 distinct CDR3 sequences; over 9% were seen once. Sequencing used PBMCs, obtained on the day of the yellow fever booster vaccination. The receptors stem from a man aged 30-40 years who received the YFV17D yellow fever vaccine.

The chain is built from TRBV4-3 and TRBJ1-2, with D hard to call. The CDR3 is 14 residues long. The V end lost 1 base, the J end lost 4 bases, and 10 bases lay between the germline ends. The V gene's germline CDR1 is LGHNA and CDR2 YSLEER. CDR3 sequence reads: CASSQGGRAYGYTF. The DNA for the CDR3 is TGCGCCAGCAGCCAAGGTGGCCGAGCCTATGGCTACACCTTC.

This chain connects TRBV10-2 to TRBJ2-6, with a tentative D call TRBD1 (6 bases). The germline V and J ends were trimmed by 6 bases and 0 bases, with 24 bases remaining between them. The V gene's germline CDR1 is WSHSY and CDR2 SAAADI. This CDR3 region has 20 residues. CDR3 nucleotides: TGCGCCAGCAGCGTATTGGGACACCTAACCCAACTCTCTGGGGCCAACGTCCTGACTTTC. It specifies CASSVLGHLTQLSGANVLTF.

This clonotype was detected a few times. This chain uses TRBV9 with TRBJ2-1, with a tentative D call TRBD1 (6 bases). Deletions cut 2 bases from V and 6 bases from J, with 15 bases between. CDR1 and CDR2 from the germline V gene are SGDLS and YYNGEE. This CDR3 contains 15 residues. CDR3 sequence reads: CASSVLGAGVNEQFF. As DNA, the CDR3 is TGTGCCAGCAGCGTGCTGGGGGCAGGGGTCAATGAGCAGTTCTTC.

The gene calls are TRBV4-2 and TRBJ2-2; a weak D match, TRBD1 (5 bases). CDR1 and CDR2 from the germline V gene are LGHNA and YNFKEQ. The CDR3 loop spans 15 amino acids. The ends were cut back, 5 bases at V and 3 bases at J, with 13 bases in the middle. CDR3 sequence reads: CASSEGAPDTGELFF. The CDR3 coding sequence is TGTGCCAGCAGCGAAGGGGCGCCGGACACCGGGGAGCTGTTTTTT.

This clonotype was seen more than once but under ten times. The chain combines TRBV3-1 with TRBJ1-6, with D unclear. CDR3 size: 14 residues. V was pared by 4 bases and J by 5 bases, with 9 bases between. CDR1 and CDR2 (germline): LGHDT, YNNKEL (reference sequence). This CDR3 reads CASSPQNHNSPLHF. In DNA, the CDR3 is TGTGCCAGCAGCCCCCAGAACCATAATTCACCCCTCCACTTT.

The V gene is TRBV15, the J gene TRBJ2-1; 8 bases are a match to TRBD2. CDR1 and CDR2 (germline): LNHNV, YYDKDF (reference sequence). The CDR3 is made up of 13 amino acids. V trimming: 1 base; J trimming: 15 bases; junction bases outside the gene matches: 8. The CDR3 bases are TGTGCCACCAGCAGAGGATCGGGACTAGTTCCGTTCTTC. This encodes CATSRGSGLVPFF.

In regard to this clonotype: One end of the junction does not line up with germline, which may come from a read error. This chain links TRBV20-1 with TRBJ2-1; TRBD2 agrees at 7 bases. Germline loops: CDR1 DFQATT, CDR2 SNEGSKA (reference sequence). The CDR3 runs 18 residues. The CDR3 spells CCAREASGLGSSYNEQFF. The CDR3, as DNA: TGCTGTGCTAGAGAGGCTAGCGGACTCGGGAGCTCCTACAATGAGCAGTTCTTC.

This clonotype was detected a few times. V usage is TRBV3-1 and J usage is TRBJ1-6, with D hard to call. V was trimmed by 8 bases and J by 7 bases, leaving 6 bases between them. Germline V gives CDR1 LGHDT, CDR2 YNNKEL (reference sequence). The CDR3 covers 11 residues. CDR3 region: CASQGNSPLHF. The DNA for the CDR3 is TGTGCCAGCCAAGGGAATTCACCCCTCCACTTT.

The chain links TRBV7-9 to TRBJ1-1, with D possibly matching TRBD1 (6 bases). This CDR3 region has 15 residues. CDR1 and CDR2 from the germline V gene are SEHNR and FQNEAQ (reference sequence). V shed 1 base and J shed 7 bases, with 16 bases lying between them. The CDR3 loop reads CASSLGNGGRSEAFF. CDR3 nucleotides: TGTGCCAGCAGCTTAGGTAACGGGGGGCGGAGTGAAGCTTTCTTT.

V and J are TRBV2 and TRBJ2-5; the D is unclear. This CDR3 region has 14 residues. V lost 5 bases, J lost 0 bases, and 10 bases lay in between. CDR1 is SNHLY, CDR2 FYNNEI, per germline. The CDR3 spells CASSKTQNQETQYF. In nucleotides, the CDR3 is TGTGCCAGCAGTAAAACTCAGAACCAAGAGACCCAGTACTTC.

V gene TRBV19 combines with J gene TRBJ1-5; D gene uncertain. From germline, CDR1 is LNHDA and CDR2 SQIVND (reference sequence). Trimming stripped 3 bases from V and 3 bases from J, with 12 bases between. The CDR3 covers 15 residues. The chain's CDR3 is CASSIGRHINQPQHF. DNA for the CDR3: TGTGCCAGTAGTATTGGCAGGCACATCAATCAGCCCCAGCATTTT.

This clonotype was seen only a few times. V is TRBV28 and J is TRBJ2-5; TRBD1 is a possible D gene (5 bases). The CDR3 is made up of 14 amino acids. Germline CDR1 MDHEN, CDR2 SYDVKM. V gave up 3 bases and J gave up 5 bases, with 13 bases separating them. As DNA, the CDR3 is TGTGCCAGCAGTTTTAGCCTGGGGCTGGAGACCCAGTACTTC. The encoded protein is CASSFSLGLETQYF.

This clonotype was seen only a few times. The chain has TRBV18 and TRBJ1-2; possible D gene TRBD1, 5 bases. CDR3 length: 16 amino acids. Germline V gives CDR1 KGHSH, CDR2 LQKENI. Trimming took 3 bases from V and 4 from J, leaving 18 bases between them. The CDR3 nucleotides read TGTGCCAGCTCACCCCGGGACCCCGGATGGGGCTATGGCTACACCTTC. This translates into CASSPRDPGWGYGYTF.

V is TRBV20-1 and J is TRBJ2-3; 9 nucleotides align to TRBD2. The CDR3 spans 15 residues. The germline gives CDR1 DFQATT, CDR2 SNEGSKA (reference sequence). The V gene end was trimmed by 2 bases and the J gene end by 2 bases; junction bases not matched to a gene: 5. The CDR3 bases are TGCAGTGCTAGACCCAGCGGGAGGAACACAGATACGCAGTATTTT. This codes for CSARPSGRNTDTQYF.

In this sample, this clonotype turned up a few times. The genes are TRBV7-2 and TRBJ2-7; a possible D gene is TRBD2 (5 bases). V dropped 2 bases and J dropped 3 bases, with 8 bases sitting between them. The CDR3 has 13 amino acids. Germline CDR1 SGHTA, CDR2 FQGNSA. DNA of the CDR3: TGTGCCAGCAGCTTATTGGGAGACTACGAGCAGTACTTC. Translation gives CASSLLGDYEQYF.

The sample holds a few counts of this clonotype. CDR3 nucleotide sequence: TGTGCCAGCAGCCATCGGGGACAGTCTAACTATGGCTACACCTTC. The encoded protein is CASSHRGQSNYGYTF. The chain employs TRBV5-5 and TRBJ1-2; 7 bases fit TRBD1. Germline trimming cut 4 bases from V and 0 bases from J; bases unmatched to any gene: 6. There are 15 residues in the CDR3. From germline, CDR1 is SGHKS and CDR2 YYEKEE (reference sequence).

The sample holds a few counts of this clonotype. The V and J genes are TRBV4-1 and TRBJ2-5; no definite D call. This CDR3 contains 14 residues. Germline values: CDR1 MGHRA, CDR2 YSYEKL. V was clipped by 0 bases and J by 5 bases, with 10 bases between them. The CDR3: CASSQDPGVETQYF. The DNA for the CDR3 is TGCGCCAGCAGCCAAGATCCCGGAGTGGAGACCCAGTACTTC.

The chain couples TRBV20-1 to TRBJ2-7; D call uncertain. From germline, CDR1 is DFQATT and CDR2 SNEGSKA (reference sequence). V lost 7 bases, J lost 6 bases, and 16 bases lay in between. The CDR3 runs to 12 residues. CDR3 coding DNA: TGCAGTGGCAAACGGGCAAGAGGCGAGCAGTACTTC. This translates into CSGKRARGEQYF.

This clonotype has only a few counts. The chain uses TRBV29-1 and TRBJ2-7; D is unclear. V lost 1 base and J 3 bases, leaving 10 bases between the germline ends. This CDR3 region has 13 residues. CDR1 and CDR2 (germline): SQVTM, ANQGSEA. This CDR3 reads CSVEVSWSYEQYF. Here the CDR3 DNA reads TGCAGCGTTGAAGTCTCCTGGAGCTACGAGCAGTACTTC.

The V and J genes are TRBV6-5 and TRBJ2-7; TRBD1 aligns across 8 bases. The germline CDR1 and CDR2 sequences are MNHEY and SVGAGI. The CDR3 sequence is 17 residues long. After removal of 2 bases from V and 2 bases from J, the junction contained 11 bases not matched to a gene. CDR3 in amino acids: CASSYSSGQGFTYEQYF. DNA for the CDR3: TGTGCCAGCAGTTACAGCTCTGGACAGGGATTTACCTACGAGCAGTACTTC.

The J gene is TRBJ1-3, the V gene TRBV7-3; possibly TRBD1 for D (5 bases). V lost 4 bases to trimming and J lost 4 bases, with 14 bases between them. Per germline, CDR1 SGHTA and CDR2 FQGTGA. This CDR3 is built from 15 residues. The CDR3 nucleotides read TGTGCCAGCAGCTCCGCGGGGGGTTTCGGAAACACCATATATTTT. Protein product: CASSSAGGFGNTIYF. Full variable domain (rest looked up from reference TRBV7-3 and TRBJ1-3): GAGVSQTPSNKVTEKGKYVELRCDPISGHTALYWYRQSLGQGPEFLIYFQGTGAADDSGLPNDRFFAVRPEGSVSTLKIQRTERGDSAVYLCASSSAGGFGNTIYFGEGSWLTVV.

This clonotype was picked up a small number of times. The chain joins TRBV12-3 or TRBV12-4 to TRBJ2-7; perhaps TRBD1 as D (5 bases). CDR3 length: 15 amino acids. V was shortened by 3 bases and J by 4 bases, with 16 bases between the two germline ends. The CDR3 coding sequence is TGTGCCAGCAGTTTGGGGCAGGGTCGAAATTACGAGCAGTACTTC. It is translated as CASSLGQGRNYEQYF.

The CDR3 coding sequence is TGTGCCAGCCGCCAAGGGGGACAGGGATTACAGCCCCAGCATTTT. It yields the protein CASRQGGQGLQPQHF. This chain links TRBV28 with TRBJ1-5; TRBD1 matches at 9 bases. The CDR3 spans 15 residues. Trimming removed 8 bases from V and 7 bases from J; junction bases left unmatched: 12. Germline CDR1 MDHEN, CDR2 SYDVKM.

This chain links TRBV29-1 with TRBJ2-3, with D uncertain. V dropped 0 bases and J dropped 4 bases, with 2 bases sitting between them. Germline V CDR1 and CDR2: SQVTM, ANQGSEA. CDR3 length equals 11 residues. The CDR3 DNA sequence: TGCAGCGTTGAAGAGGCAGATACGCAGTATTTT. Amino acids: CSVEEADTQYF.

This sequence joins TRBV12-3 or TRBV12-4 and TRBJ2-1; D gene unclear. V lost 5 bases, J lost 9 bases, and 11 bases lay in between. The CDR3 has 12 residues. The CDR3 DNA sequence: TGTGCCAGCAGTAAAGACGCATTTGAGCAGTTCTTC. It yields the protein CASSKDAFEQFF.

This sequence joins TRBV6-1 and TRBJ2-4, with D uncertain. Germline V lookup: CDR1 MNHNS, CDR2 SASEGT. The length of the CDR3 is 14 residues. Trimming stripped 6 bases from V and 2 bases from J, with 11 bases between. Written as DNA, the CDR3 is TGTGCCAGCAGGCAGGACGGAACCAAAAACATTCAGTACTTC. Amino acids: CASRQDGTKNIQYF.